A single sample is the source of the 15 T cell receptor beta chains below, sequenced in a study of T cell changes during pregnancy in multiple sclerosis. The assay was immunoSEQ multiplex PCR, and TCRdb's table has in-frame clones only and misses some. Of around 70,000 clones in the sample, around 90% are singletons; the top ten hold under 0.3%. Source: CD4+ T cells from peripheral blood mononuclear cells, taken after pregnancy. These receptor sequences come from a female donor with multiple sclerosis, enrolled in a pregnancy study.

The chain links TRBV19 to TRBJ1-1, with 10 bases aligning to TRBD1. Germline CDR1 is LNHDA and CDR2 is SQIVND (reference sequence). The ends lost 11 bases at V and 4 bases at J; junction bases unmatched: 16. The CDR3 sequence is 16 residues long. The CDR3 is CASLPTGGVWSTEAFF. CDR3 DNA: TGTGCCTCCTTACCGACAGGGGGCGTTTGGAGCACTGAAGCTTTCTTT.

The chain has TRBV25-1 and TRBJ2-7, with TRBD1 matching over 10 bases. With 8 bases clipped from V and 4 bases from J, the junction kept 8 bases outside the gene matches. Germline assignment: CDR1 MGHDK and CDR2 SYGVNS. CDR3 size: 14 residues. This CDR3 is CASARGQGSYEQYF. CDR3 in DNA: TGTGCCAGCGCCCGGGGACAGGGGAGTTACGAGCAGTACTTC.

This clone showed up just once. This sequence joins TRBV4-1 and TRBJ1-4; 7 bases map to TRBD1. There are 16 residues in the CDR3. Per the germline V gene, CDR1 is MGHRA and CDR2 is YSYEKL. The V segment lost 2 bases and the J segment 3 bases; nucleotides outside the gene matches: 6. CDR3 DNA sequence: TGCGCCAGCAGCCAAAGCCAGGGGGGATCTAATGAAAAACTGTTTTTT. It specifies CASSQSQGGSNEKLFF.

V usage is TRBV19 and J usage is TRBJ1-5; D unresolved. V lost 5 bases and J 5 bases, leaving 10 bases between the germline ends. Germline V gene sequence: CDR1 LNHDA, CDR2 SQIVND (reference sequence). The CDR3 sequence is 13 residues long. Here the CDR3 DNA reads TGTGCCAGTAGTTTCGGGGTTTATCAGCCCCAGCATTTT. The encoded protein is CASSFGVYQPQHF.

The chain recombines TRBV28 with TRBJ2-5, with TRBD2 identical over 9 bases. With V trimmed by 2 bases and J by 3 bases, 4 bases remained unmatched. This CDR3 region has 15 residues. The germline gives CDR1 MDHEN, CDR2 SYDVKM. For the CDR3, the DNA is TGTGCCAGCAGTTTAAGGTCTAGCGGGGAAGAGACCCAGTACTTC. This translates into CASSLRSSGEETQYF.

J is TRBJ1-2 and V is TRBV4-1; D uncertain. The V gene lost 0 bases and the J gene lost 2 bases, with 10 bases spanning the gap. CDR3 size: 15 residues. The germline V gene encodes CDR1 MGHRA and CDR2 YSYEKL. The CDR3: CASSQDLQRNYGYTF. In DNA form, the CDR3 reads TGCGCCAGCAGCCAAGATCTACAGCGGAACTATGGCTACACCTTC.

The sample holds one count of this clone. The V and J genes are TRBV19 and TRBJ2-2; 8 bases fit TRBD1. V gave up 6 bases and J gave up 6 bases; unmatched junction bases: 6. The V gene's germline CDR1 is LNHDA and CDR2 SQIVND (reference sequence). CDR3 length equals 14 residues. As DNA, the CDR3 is TGTGCCAGTAGGTTACAGGGGGAGGCCGGGGAGCTGTTTTTT. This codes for CASRLQGEAGELFF.

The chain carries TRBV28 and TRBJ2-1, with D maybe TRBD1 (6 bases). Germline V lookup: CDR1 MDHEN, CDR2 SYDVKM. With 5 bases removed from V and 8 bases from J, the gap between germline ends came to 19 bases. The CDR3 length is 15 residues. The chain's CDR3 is CASSPRDIRGDEQFF. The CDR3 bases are TGTGCCAGCAGTCCCCGGGACATTAGGGGCGATGAGCAGTTCTTC.

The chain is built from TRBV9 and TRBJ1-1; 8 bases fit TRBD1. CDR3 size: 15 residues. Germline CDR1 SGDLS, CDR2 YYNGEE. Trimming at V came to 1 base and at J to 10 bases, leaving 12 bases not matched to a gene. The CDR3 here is CASSVTQGQGTAAFF. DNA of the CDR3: TGTGCCAGCAGCGTAACCCAAGGACAGGGCACCGCAGCTTTCTTT.

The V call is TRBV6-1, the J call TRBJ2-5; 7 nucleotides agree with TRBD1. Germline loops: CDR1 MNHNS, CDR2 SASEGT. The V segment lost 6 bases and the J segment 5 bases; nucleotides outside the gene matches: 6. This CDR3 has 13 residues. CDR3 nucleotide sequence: TGTGCCAGCAGATTACAGGGGTTGGAGACCCAGTACTTC. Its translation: CASRLQGLETQYF.

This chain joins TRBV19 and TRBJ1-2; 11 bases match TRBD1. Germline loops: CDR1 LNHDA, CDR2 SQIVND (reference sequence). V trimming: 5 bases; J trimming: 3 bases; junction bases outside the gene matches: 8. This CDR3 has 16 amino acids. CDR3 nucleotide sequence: TGTGCCAGTAGTCCGGACGGGACAGGGGGTCACTATGGCTACACCTTC. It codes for CASSPDGTGGHYGYTF.

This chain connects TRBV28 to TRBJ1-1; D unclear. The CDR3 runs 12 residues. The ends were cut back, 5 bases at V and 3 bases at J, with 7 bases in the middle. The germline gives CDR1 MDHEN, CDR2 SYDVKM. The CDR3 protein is CASSEADTEAFF. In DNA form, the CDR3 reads TGTGCCAGCAGTGAGGCTGACACTGAAGCTTTCTTT. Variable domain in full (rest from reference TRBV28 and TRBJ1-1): DVKVTQSSRYLVKRTGEKVFLECVQDMDHENMFWYRQDPGLGLRLIYFSYDVKMKEKGDIPEGYSVSREKKERFSLILESASTNQTSMYLCASSEADTEAFFGQGTRLTVV.

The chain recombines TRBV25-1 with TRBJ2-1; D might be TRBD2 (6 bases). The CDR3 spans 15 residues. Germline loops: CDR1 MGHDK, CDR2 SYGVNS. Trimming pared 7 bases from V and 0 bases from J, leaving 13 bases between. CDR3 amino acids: CASTGDPSSYNEQFF. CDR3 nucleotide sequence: TGTGCCAGCACGGGGGACCCCAGCTCCTACAATGAGCAGTTCTTC.

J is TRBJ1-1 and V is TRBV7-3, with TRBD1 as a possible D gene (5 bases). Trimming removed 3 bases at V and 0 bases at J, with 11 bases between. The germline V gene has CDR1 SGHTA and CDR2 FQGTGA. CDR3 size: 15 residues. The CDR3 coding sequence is TGTGCCAGCAGCTTCACCAGGGTCCTGAACACTGAAGCTTTCTTT. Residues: CASSFTRVLNTEAFF.

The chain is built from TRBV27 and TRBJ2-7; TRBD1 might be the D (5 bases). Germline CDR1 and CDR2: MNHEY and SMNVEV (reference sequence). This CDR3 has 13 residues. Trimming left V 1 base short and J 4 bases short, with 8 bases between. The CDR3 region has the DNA TGTGCCAGCAGTTTATTGCAGGGTTACGAGCAGTACTTC. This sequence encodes CASSLLQGYEQYF.